This T cell receptor beta chain was documented in a study of beta chain features in type 1 diabetes. Study findings and constraints: TCRB CDR3 length was moderately but significantly reduced in all four CD4+ subsets of Type 1 diabetes patients. A definitive answer on HLA type influencing TCRB rearrangement was not reached here. There was a possibility that cDNA sequencing over-represented cells with high TCR expression.

Sequenced material consisted of expressed TCRB transcripts (all of the isolated RNA was reverse transcribed). TCRdb's table, derived via immunoSEQ multiplex PCR, lists solely in-frame clones and lacks some. The table has some 900,000 clones, roughly a sixth seen once. A few counts support this clone. Its antigen is not known. Sorting based on CD45RO/CCR7/CD25/CD127/CD95/CD27 separated CD4+ naive, central memory, regulatory and stem cell-like memory cells. The clonotype was recovered from a woman aged 18-29 years in good health. The sample taken for sequencing was naive CD4+ T cells from blood.

The chain's CDR3 is CASSSGTVYEQYF. The CDR3 region has the DNA TGTGCCAGCAGCTCCGGGACAGTATACGAGCAGTACTTC. The chain uses TRBV28 and TRBJ2-7, with TRBD1 identical over 7 bases. V gave up 6 bases and J gave up 4 bases; unmatched junction bases: 6. Germline loops: CDR1 MDHEN, CDR2 SYDVKM. This CDR3 is 13 amino acids long.